This passage covers 27 T cell receptor beta chains from one sample sequenced in a study of blood T cells in healthy people across ages. Using a J-beta primer mix together with a sample-barcoded 5' primer, a second PCR was run for roughly 6 to 12 cycles. Each CDR3 protein gets one entry after TCRdb re-called the 5' RACE reads with MiXCR. Of approximately 670,000 distinct CDR3 sequences listed, 40% to 50% are singletons. The sample taken for sequencing was blood. These receptor sequences come from an elderly man in good health.

In this sample, this clonotype turned up many times. The chain couples TRBV5-1 to TRBJ2-7, with a weak D call TRBD1 (6 bases). Between the trimmed V and J ends, which lost 1 base and 6 bases, there was a span of 20 bases. Per germline, CDR1 SGHRS and CDR2 YFSETQ. CDR3 length: 16 residues. CDR3 residues: CASSLKLLQGFSEQYF. The CDR3, as DNA: TGCGCCAGCAGCTTGAAACTATTACAGGGTTTCTCCGAGCAGTACTTC. Full variable domain (remainder filled in from reference TRBV5-1 and TRBJ2-7): KAGVTQTPRYLIKTRGQQVTLSCSPISGHRSVSWYQQTPGQGLQFLFEYFSETQRNKGNFPGRFSGRQFSNSRSEMNVSTLELGDSALYLCASSLKLLQGFSEQYFGPGTRLTVT.

A remark on this clonotype: A much bigger clone sits one base away, suggesting this may be a read error. The gene calls are TRBV27 and TRBJ2-7, with a weak D call TRBD1 (5 bases). This CDR3 has 15 residues. CDR1 and CDR2 from the germline V gene are MNHEY and SMNVEV (reference sequence). In nucleotides, the CDR3 is TGTGCCAACAGTTTATTAGCCAGGGCCTCCTACGAGCAGTACTTC. It translates to CANSLLARASYEQYF.

The chain uses TRBV21-1 and TRBJ2-1; TRBD1 is taken as the D call from the table, unchecked against the DNA. TRBV21-1 constitutes a pseudogene. The CDR3 sequence is 15 residues long. The CDR3 sequence: CANLRVRVIYNEQFF. The CDR3 nucleotides read TGTGCCAACCTTAGAGTCAGGGTAATCTACAATGAGCAGTTCTTC.

The chain uses TRBV20-1 and TRBJ2-7; 7 nucleotides line up with TRBD2. V lost 3 bases to trimming and J lost 0 bases; unmatched junction nucleotides: 11. Germline-derived CDR1 and CDR2 are DFQATT and SNEGSKA (reference sequence). The length of the CDR3 is 16 residues. Here the CDR3 DNA reads TGCAGTGCTAGGGCGCTAGCGGACGAGAGCTCCTACGAGCAGTACTTC. This translates into CSARALADESSYEQYF.

The rearrangement joins TRBV20-1 to TRBJ1-1; 8 bases fit TRBD1. Trimming took 3 bases from V and 5 from J; bases not matched to a gene: 5. Germline V gene sequence: CDR1 DFQATT, CDR2 SNEGSKA (reference sequence). There are 13 residues in the CDR3. The CDR3 spells CSASATGGTEAFF. In nucleotides, the CDR3 is TGCAGTGCTAGTGCCACAGGGGGAACTGAAGCTTTCTTT.

The chain joins TRBV15 to TRBJ2-1, with 9 bases fitting TRBD1. The tail of the sequence fits TRBJ2-7 better, so the J call may be wrong. Per the germline V gene, CDR1 is LNHNV and CDR2 is YYDKDF (reference sequence). CDR3 size: 18 residues. Written as DNA, the CDR3 is TGTGCCACCAGCAGAGTTGGACGGACAGGGGATGTTATGAATGAGCAGTACTTC. Translated: CATSRVGRTGDVMNEQYF.

This clonotype has a handful of counts. The rearrangement joins TRBV4-3 to TRBJ2-7; 9 bases fit TRBD1. This CDR3 is 17 amino acids long. J gave up 4 bases and V 3 bases, and 13 bases lay outside the gene matches. The germline gives CDR1 LGHNA, CDR2 YSLEER. CDR3 sequence: CASSHSILGQGKYEQYF. As DNA, the CDR3 is TGCGCCAGCAGCCACTCCATCCTAGGACAGGGGAAATACGAGCAGTACTTC.

This chain joins TRBV28 and TRBJ2-7; 8 bases are shared with TRBD2. With 10 bases clipped from V and 2 bases from J, the junction kept 7 bases outside the gene matches. The CDR3 has 13 residues. Per the germline V gene, CDR1 is MDHEN and CDR2 is SYDVKM. The CDR3 nucleotides are TGTGCCACCTGGACTAGCAGTACCTACGAGCAGTACTTC. Translated: CATWTSSTYEQYF. The full variable domain, with the rest looked up from reference TRBV28 and TRBJ2-7, is DVKVTQSSRYLVKRTGEKVFLECVQDMDHENMFWYRQDPGLGLRLIYFSYDVKMKEKGDIPEGYSVSREKKERFSLILESASTNQTSMYLCATWTSSTYEQYFGPGTRLTVT.

This clonotype was seen only a few times. The chain couples TRBV12-3 or TRBV12-4 to TRBJ1-6, with TRBD1 as a possible D gene (5 bases). The CDR3 spans 15 residues. The V end was cut by 3 bases, the J end by 8 bases, with 14 bases between. The CDR3 loop reads CASSLGQGVDSPLHF. The CDR3 coding sequence is TGTGCCAGCAGTTTGGGCCAAGGGGTAGATTCACCCCTCCACTTT.

The gene calls are TRBV20-1 and TRBJ2-1, with 9 bases fitting TRBD2. Germline loops: CDR1 DFQATT, CDR2 SNEGSKA (reference sequence). The V segment lost 5 bases and the J segment 0 bases; nucleotides outside the gene matches: 8. The length of the CDR3 is 16 residues. CDR3 residues: CSAQLAGLSSYNEQFF. CDR3 in DNA: TGCAGTGCTCAACTAGCGGGCCTGAGCTCCTACAATGAGCAGTTCTTC.

This clonotype turned up a few times. The chain combines TRBV20-1 with TRBJ2-1, with a weak D call TRBD1 (6 bases). The V and J ends lost 5 bases and 9 bases respectively, with 17 bases between them. In germline, CDR1 is DFQATT, CDR2 SNEGSKA (reference sequence). CDR3 length: 13 amino acids. Here the CDR3 DNA reads TGCAGTGCTGACCCACACAGGGATGGTGAGCAGTTCTTC. Protein sequence: CSADPHRDGEQFF.

This clonotype appeared a few times. The gene calls are TRBV3-1 and TRBJ2-1; D tentatively fits TRBD1 or TRBD2 (5 bases each). Germline V CDR1 and CDR2: LGHDT, YNNKEL (reference sequence). V shed 6 bases and J shed 7 bases, with 16 bases lying between them. The CDR3 consists of 14 residues. The chain's CDR3 is CASRSRDQKNEQFF. In DNA, the CDR3 is TGTGCCAGCAGGTCCCGGGACCAGAAAAATGAGCAGTTCTTC.

The rearrangement uses TRBV20-1 and TRBJ2-2, with D perhaps given as TRBD1 or TRBD2 (6 bases each). V was pared by 4 bases and J by 5 bases, with 17 bases between. In germline, CDR1 is DFQATT, CDR2 SNEGSKA (reference sequence). The CDR3 is made up of 15 amino acids. The CDR3 protein is CSATLRGAGTGELFF. The DNA of the CDR3 is TGCAGTGCTACGCTAAGGGGGGCGGGGACCGGGGAGCTGTTTTTT.

This clonotype was seen a few times. This chain's CDR3 is CASSQKRSTGELFF. CDR3 nucleotide sequence: TGTGCCAGCAGCCAGAAAAGGAGTACCGGGGAGCTGTTTTTT. The rearrangement links TRBV7-2 to TRBJ2-2; D is uncertain. The germline gives CDR1 SGHTA, CDR2 FQGNSA. Trimming pared 5 bases from V and 5 bases from J, leaving 12 bases between. The CDR3 loop spans 14 amino acids.

This clonotype has just a few counts. The chain links TRBV7-8 to TRBJ1-1; maybe TRBD1 (5 bases). CDR1 is SGHVS, CDR2 FQNEAQ, per germline. The ends were cut back, 5 bases at V and 0 bases at J, with 13 bases in the middle. The CDR3 length is 15 residues. This CDR3 reads CASSPTRGMNTEAFF. The CDR3 DNA is TGTGCCAGCAGCCCCACAAGGGGCATGAACACTGAAGCTTTCTTT.

This clonotype has only a few counts. This chain links TRBV7-7 with TRBJ2-5, with a weak D call TRBD2 (6 bases). Per germline, CDR1 SSHAT and CDR2 FNYEAQ (reference sequence). The CDR3 totals 14 residues. V dropped 5 bases and J dropped 0 bases, with 10 bases sitting between them. CDR3 bases: TGTGCCAGCAGCAAAGCGGGTTACCAAGAGACCCAGTACTTC. This translates into CASSKAGYQETQYF.

Comments on this clonotype: A junction boundary mismatches the germline segment, possibly from a read error. This rearrangement joins TRBV7-2 to TRBJ2-1; 8 nucleotides agree with TRBD1. The germline gives CDR1 SGHTA, CDR2 FQGNSA. This CDR3 is 17 amino acids long. CDR3 DNA sequence: TGTGCCAGCCGCTTAGTATTCGGTAGGCAGGGGGCAAATGAGCAGTTCTTC. Amino acid sequence: CASRLVFGRQGANEQFF.

The chain employs TRBV20-1 and TRBJ2-6; D is uncertain. Germline CDR1 is DFQATT and CDR2 is SNEGSKA (reference sequence). V shed 6 bases and J shed 0 bases, with 6 bases lying between them. This CDR3 has 13 amino acids. CDR3 sequence reads: CSAVNSGANVLTF. The CDR3 coding sequence is TGCAGTGCCGTTAACTCTGGGGCCAACGTCCTGACTTTC.

This clonotype appeared once. This chain uses TRBV4-2 with TRBJ2-1; a possible D gene is TRBD2 (6 bases). Germline V lookup: CDR1 LGHNA, CDR2 YNFKEQ. The CDR3 is made up of 19 amino acids. Between the trimmed V and J ends, which lost 0 bases and 1 base, there was a span of 19 bases. Here the CDR3 reads CASSQESSAAQLSYNEQFF. The CDR3 nucleotides are TGTGCCAGCAGCCAAGAATCTAGCGCCGCCCAATTGTCCTACAATGAGCAGTTCTTC.

Note on this clonotype: This may arise from a read error, as a much more abundant clone is one base away. The rearrangement links TRBV15 to TRBJ2-7; 8 nucleotides match TRBD1. With V trimmed by 0 bases and J by 4 bases, 5 bases remained unmatched. CDR1 LNHNV and CDR2 YYDKDF come from the germline V gene (reference sequence). This CDR3 has 15 residues. The CDR3 DNA reads TGTGCCACCAGCAGAGAAGGACAGGGTTTATACGAGCAGTACTTC. Amino acids: CATSREGQGLYEQYF.

V is TRBV20-1 and J is TRBJ2-1, with no clear D. CDR3 length equals 15 residues. Per germline, CDR1 DFQATT and CDR2 SNEGSKA (reference sequence). V was trimmed by 3 bases and J by 5 bases, leaving 17 bases between them. CDR3 in amino acids: CSASGYLIRNNEQFF. Written as DNA, the CDR3 is TGCAGTGCTAGCGGGTATTTAATCAGGAACAATGAGCAGTTCTTC.

This chain connects TRBV6-2 or TRBV6-3 to TRBJ2-3; 9 nucleotides agree with TRBD2. Germline V gene lookup returns CDR1 MNHEY and CDR2 SVGEGT. The CDR3 covers 16 residues. The V and J ends lost 4 bases and 2 bases, in that order; junction bases with no gene match: 7. The DNA for the CDR3 is TGTGCCAGCAGTTCCCCGAGCGGGGGGTACACAGATACGCAGTATTTT. Its protein product is CASSSPSGGYTDTQYF.

Comment on this clonotype: Being one base from a much bigger clone, this may be a read error. The gene calls are TRBV12-3 or TRBV12-4 and TRBJ2-1; no reliable D call. V was trimmed by 5 bases and J by 4 bases, leaving 18 bases between them. This CDR3 spans 16 amino acids. Written as DNA, the CDR3 is TGTGCCAGCAGTGCCTACGGTGTGGGCCAATACAATGAGCAGTTCTTC. Its translation: CASSAYGVGQYNEQFF.

The table lists this clonotype with a few counts. V gene TRBV28 combines with J gene TRBJ2-7; tentative D call: TRBD1 (6 bases). The CDR3 has 15 residues. V dropped 7 bases and J dropped 0 bases, with 16 bases sitting between them. Germline lookup yields CDR1 MDHEN and CDR2 SYDVKM. The CDR3 region is CASTLDRSRSYEQYF. DNA of the CDR3: TGTGCCAGCACCTTGGACAGATCCCGCTCCTACGAGCAGTACTTC. The whole variable domain, remainder taken from reference TRBV28 and TRBJ2-7, is DVKVTQSSRYLVKRTGEKVFLECVQDMDHENMFWYRQDPGLGLRLIYFSYDVKMKEKGDIPEGYSVSREKKERFSLILESASTNQTSMYLCASTLDRSRSYEQYFGPGTRLTVT.

This clonotype was picked up a small number of times. The CDR3 nucleotides read TGTGCCAGCACCACAGGAGGGGACATCTACGAGCAGTACTTC. It yields the protein CASTTGGDIYEQYF. The chain joins TRBV7-2 to TRBJ2-7; D assignment may be TRBD1 or TRBD2 (6 bases each). Germline V gene data show CDR1 as SGHTA and CDR2 as FQGNSA. V was cut by 7 bases and J by 3 bases, with 16 bases left in between. This CDR3 has 14 amino acids.

The gene calls are TRBV7-2 and TRBJ2-4; TRBD1 aligns across 9 bases. CDR3 length: 16 residues. Germline loops: CDR1 SGHTA, CDR2 FQGNSA. Trimming at V came to 1 base and at J to 9 bases, leaving 10 bases not matched to a gene. Here the CDR3 DNA reads TGTGCCAGCAGCTTAGTCGTGGGGACAGGGCTGACCATTCAGTACTTC. Amino acid sequence: CASSLVVGTGLTIQYF.

J is TRBJ2-7 and V is TRBV3-1; D is unclear. The CDR3 runs to 13 residues. V dropped 2 bases and J dropped 3 bases, with 8 bases sitting between them. Looked up from germline, CDR1 is LGHDT and CDR2 is YNNKEL (reference sequence). The CDR3 nucleotides are TGTGCCAGCAGCCAACCAGGCCGCTACGAGCAGTACTTC. It encodes CASSQPGRYEQYF.